The 27 T cell receptor beta chains presented below share a single source sample, sequenced in a study of cytomegalovirus exposure and HLA in healthy donors (dated by TCRdb to 2016 to 2017). The library was made by the immunoSEQ multiplex PCR assay. For the multiplex PCR, a mixture combining 60 forward primers for TCR Vbeta segments and 13 reverse primers for TCR Jbeta segments was used. The immuneACCESS repertoire file appears here via TCRdb, limited to in-frame rearrangements. These files lack a portion of the clones; in checked studies, under half of the deficit traces to unresolved V genes, and the cause of the others is not known. The sample records hundreds of thousands of clones, more than 65% of which are singletons. The ten largest clonotypes hold 1.8% of the sample. The specimen was PBMCs. These receptors were obtained from a woman aged 25 to 39 in good health and CMV-seronegative.

This chain uses TRBV7-2 with TRBJ2-1, with D hard to call. Germline V gene data show CDR1 as SGHTA and CDR2 as FQGNSA. The length of the CDR3 is 14 residues. V was trimmed by 1 base and J by 8 bases, leaving 12 bases between them. The CDR3: CASSLGGAAYEQFF. CDR3 nucleotides: TGTGCCAGCAGCTTAGGAGGCGCGGCTTATGAGCAGTTCTTC.

The genes are TRBV4-1 and TRBJ1-5; D possibly corresponds to TRBD1 (5 bases). Per the germline V gene, CDR1 is MGHRA and CDR2 is YSYEKL. The CDR3 sequence is 16 residues long. The V gene lost 0 bases and the J gene lost 7 bases, with 16 bases spanning the gap. Written as DNA, the CDR3 is TGCGCCAGCAGCCAAGATAGGGCTCATGGGGCCCAGCCCCAGCATTTT. It codes for CASSQDRAHGAQPQHF.

As concerns this clone: With only one base between it and a far larger clone, this is likely a read error. Other DNA sequences of this sample code for an identical CDR3. The rearrangement uses TRBV15 and TRBJ2-7; D not certain. Trimming removed 4 bases from V and 4 bases from J, with 11 bases in between. The CDR3 totals 13 residues. CDR1 is LNHNV, CDR2 YYDKDF, per germline (reference sequence). The CDR3 DNA sequence: TGTGCCACCAGCACAGGTCTCAATTACGAGCAGTACTTC. It specifies CATSTGLNYEQYF.

This clone showed up just once. The CDR3 loop reads CASSPTSGGLPLPKNIQYF. As DNA, the CDR3 is TGTGCCAGCAGTCCTACTAGCGGGGGGCTCCCCCTACCCAAAAACATTCAGTACTTC. The chain links TRBV2 to TRBJ2-4; 12 nucleotides agree with TRBD2. The CDR3 covers 19 residues. CDR1 is SNHLY and CDR2 is FYNNEI in the germline V gene. V shed 5 bases and J 2 bases; nucleotides not matched to a gene: 13. The full variable domain, its missing parts supplied by reference TRBV2 and TRBJ2-4, is EPEVTQTPSHQVTQMGQEVILRCVPISNHLYFYWYRQILGQKVEFLVSFYNNEISEKSEIFDDQFSVERPDGSNFTLKIRSTKLEDSAMYFCASSPTSGGLPLPKNIQYFGAGTRLSVL.

CDR3 sequence reads: CASSPTGIYGYTF. CDR3 sequence (DNA): TGCGCCAGCAGCCCGACAGGGATCTATGGCTACACCTTC. The gene calls are TRBV5-1 and TRBJ1-2; the match to TRBD1 covers 7 bases. From germline, CDR1 is SGHRS and CDR2 YFSETQ. V shed 4 bases, J shed 4 bases, and the junction held 4 bases outside the gene matches. The CDR3 is 13 residues long.

Comment on this clone: It may be a read error: a sequence one base away is much more abundant. V is TRBV9 and J is TRBJ1-6, with D uncertain. V dropped 3 bases and J dropped 0 bases, with 4 bases sitting between them. This CDR3 spans 14 amino acids. In germline, CDR1 is SGDLS, CDR2 YYNGEE. The CDR3 loop reads CASSAGSYNSPLHF. The CDR3 DNA reads TGTGCCAGCAGCGCAGGCTCCTATAATTCACCCCTCCACTTT.

This clone has a single count. CDR3 in amino acids: CASAGTANQPQHF. The CDR3 DNA sequence: TGTGCCAGCGCCGGGACAGCCAATCAGCCCCAGCATTTT. The V gene is TRBV6-1, the J gene TRBJ1-5; 7 positions match TRBD1. Germline V gene lookup returns CDR1 MNHNS and CDR2 SASEGT. V gave up 8 bases and J gave up 3 bases; unmatched junction bases: 4. This CDR3 has 13 amino acids.

This clone has more than one count but fewer than ten. This rearrangement joins TRBV6-5 to TRBJ2-7; 8 bases are shared with TRBD1. Germline loops: CDR1 MNHEY, CDR2 SVGAGI. This CDR3 spans 13 amino acids. After removal of 8 bases from V and 1 base from J, the junction contained 4 bases not matched to a gene. The CDR3 DNA reads TGTGCCAGCGGACGACAGGGGTCCTACGAGCAGTACTTC. Its protein is CASGRQGSYEQYF.

In regard to this clone: A far bigger clonotype differs at one base, so this is likely a read error. The identical CDR3 is also encoded by other nucleotide sequences in the sample. This chain links TRBV30 with TRBJ2-2; 11 bases fit TRBD2. Germline lookup yields CDR1 GTSNPN and CDR2 SVGIG (reference sequence). This CDR3 spans 15 amino acids. This CDR3 is CAWRLAGGDTGELFF. The CDR3 DNA is TGTGCCTGGAGATTAGCGGGGGGGGACACCGGGGAGCTGTTTTTC.

The chain combines TRBV9 with TRBJ2-5, with 7 bases fitting TRBD2. The V gene end was trimmed by 3 bases and the J gene end by 0 bases; junction bases not matched to a gene: 8. This CDR3 contains 16 residues. Germline loops: CDR1 SGDLS, CDR2 YYNGEE. CDR3 DNA: TGTGCCAGCAGCGCAGACCCGCGGGGGTACCAAGAGACCCAGTACTTC. This sequence encodes CASSADPRGYQETQYF.

DNA of the CDR3: TGTGCCAGCGCCTTAGACAACTCTGGAAACACCATATATTTT. This codes for CASALDNSGNTIYF. This chain uses TRBV6-5 with TRBJ1-3; D not certain. This CDR3 has 14 residues. V lost 8 bases and J lost 0, with 11 bases in between. Per the germline V gene, CDR1 is MNHEY and CDR2 is SVGAGI.

The chain uses TRBV27 and TRBJ2-1, with D possibly TRBD1 on 6 matching bases. This CDR3 is built from 16 residues. Germline loops: CDR1 MNHEY, CDR2 SMNVEV (reference sequence). The V and J ends lost 5 bases and 4 bases respectively, with 18 bases between them. The CDR3 region is CASSAQQGLTYNEQFF. The CDR3 DNA reads as TGTGCCAGCAGTGCCCAACAGGGTCTAACTTACAATGAGCAGTTCTTC.

The J gene is TRBJ2-3, the V gene TRBV2, with 10 bases matching TRBD1. The germline V gene has CDR1 SNHLY and CDR2 FYNNEI. The J segment lost 2 bases and the V segment lost 6 bases, leaving 5 bases of the junction unmatched. The CDR3 spans 15 residues. This chain's CDR3 is CASSPGTGATDTQYF. CDR3 bases: TGTGCCAGCAGCCCCGGGACAGGGGCCACAGATACGCAGTATTTT. The full variable domain, in which reference TRBV2 and TRBJ2-3 provide the parts outside the CDR3, is EPEVTQTPSHQVTQMGQEVILRCVPISNHLYFYWYRQILGQKVEFLVSFYNNEISEKSEIFDDQFSVERPDGSNFTLKIRSTKLEDSAMYFCASSPGTGATDTQYFGPGTRLTVL.

This clone was seen a single time. The chain couples TRBV30 to TRBJ2-1, with 10 bases aligning to TRBD2. V gave up 5 bases and J gave up 7 bases; unmatched junction bases: 8. Germline V gene sequence: CDR1 GTSNPN, CDR2 SVGIG (reference sequence). This CDR3 comprises 14 residues. The CDR3 here is CAWRYSGGLNEQFF. CDR3 coding DNA: TGTGCCTGGCGGTATAGCGGGGGGCTTAATGAGCAGTTCTTC.

The chain combines TRBV27 with TRBJ1-1; maybe TRBD1 (6 bases). The CDR3 runs to 13 residues. V was cut by 7 bases and J by 4 bases, with 13 bases left in between. In germline, CDR1 is MNHEY, CDR2 SMNVEV (reference sequence). The CDR3 coding sequence is TGTGCCAGCATCATGTACAGGGCCACTGAAGCTTTCTTT. Translated, it gives CASIMYRATEAFF.

This chain links TRBV29-1 with TRBJ2-7; TRBD2 matches 11 bases. V trimming: 5 bases; J trimming: 4 bases; junction bases outside the gene matches: 4. There are 13 residues in the CDR3. Germline values: CDR1 SQVTM, CDR2 ANQGSEA. CDR3 in amino acids: CSVLTSGSYEQYF. For the CDR3, the DNA is TGCAGCGTTCTTACTAGCGGGAGTTACGAGCAGTACTTC.

The J gene is TRBJ1-4, the V gene TRBV5-4; 7 bases map to TRBD1. The junction had 9 bases not matched to a gene; V was cut back by 7 bases and J by 3 bases. Germline values: CDR1 SGHNT, CDR2 YYREEE (reference sequence). This CDR3 region has 15 residues. CDR3 protein: CASFRQGVSNEKLFF. CDR3 coding DNA: TGTGCCAGCTTTAGACAGGGTGTATCTAATGAAAAACTGTTTTTT.

The chain links TRBV10-3 to TRBJ1-1; D possibly corresponds to TRBD1 (6 bases). The germline gives CDR1 ENHRY, CDR2 SYGVKD. CDR3 length: 15 amino acids. With 0 bases removed from V and 6 bases from J, the gap between germline ends came to 14 bases. This chain's CDR3 is CAISESLQGISEAFF. The CDR3 coding sequence is TGTGCCATCAGTGAGTCGCTTCAGGGGATCTCTGAAGCTTTCTTT.

This clone was counted between two and nine times. The V call is TRBV7-6, the J call TRBJ1-2, with 7 bases fitting TRBD1. The germline CDR1 and CDR2 sequences are SGHVS and FNYEAQ. The CDR3 consists of 13 residues. Losses at the gene ends were 6 bases for V and 4 bases for J; bases not matched to a gene: 5. The CDR3 bases are TGTGCCAGCAGTCAGGGGGGAGTCTATGGCTACACCTTC. This translates into CASSQGGVYGYTF.

The CDR3 protein is CASRRDTSYEQYF. The CDR3 bases are TGTGCCAGCAGAAGGGACACCTCCTACGAGCAGTACTTC. This chain connects TRBV2 to TRBJ2-5; tentatively, D is TRBD1 (6 bases). The J call may be wrong; the DNA end is better matched by TRBJ2-7. Per the germline V gene, CDR1 is SNHLY and CDR2 is FYNNEI. The CDR3 consists of 13 residues.

This rearrangement joins TRBV6-6 to TRBJ1-1, with D tentatively TRBD1 (5 bases). Looked up from germline, CDR1 is MNHNY and CDR2 is SVGAGI (reference sequence). The V end lost 7 bases, the J end lost 1 base, and 13 bases lay between the germline ends. The CDR3 has 14 amino acids. CDR3 DNA sequence: TGTGCCAGCACCCTAAGGGGAAGGAACACTGAAGCTTTCTTT. Translation: CASTLRGRNTEAFF.

V usage is TRBV7-3 and J usage is TRBJ2-5; TRBD1 matches 7 bases. Trimming took 5 bases from V and 2 from J; bases not matched to a gene: 5. Germline V gives CDR1 SGHTA, CDR2 FQGTGA. The length of the CDR3 is 14 residues. The CDR3 loop reads CASSPGTAQETQYF. The DNA for the CDR3 is TGTGCCAGCAGCCCCGGGACAGCACAAGAGACCCAGTACTTC.

The chain uses TRBV2 and TRBJ2-7; 9 positions match TRBD1. J lost 3 bases, V lost 6 bases, and 3 bases had no gene match. The CDR3 has 13 amino acids. Per germline, CDR1 SNHLY and CDR2 FYNNEI. The CDR3 reads CASSGTGNYEQYF. The CDR3 region has the DNA TGTGCCAGCAGCGGGACAGGGAACTACGAGCAGTACTTC.

The rearrangement joins TRBV4-1 to TRBJ2-7; 10 bases match TRBD2. The germline V gene has CDR1 MGHRA and CDR2 YSYEKL. Trimming removed 3 bases from V and 2 bases from J; junction bases left unmatched: 7. This CDR3 has 16 amino acids. This CDR3 reads CASSHALAGEPYEQYF. The CDR3 nucleotides are TGCGCCAGCAGCCATGCTCTAGCGGGAGAGCCCTACGAGCAGTACTTC.

The gene calls are TRBV5-6 and TRBJ2-6; TRBD1 matches at 9 bases. The V segment lost 1 base and the J segment 6 bases; nucleotides outside the gene matches: 8. CDR1 is SGHDT and CDR2 is YYEEEE in the germline V gene. The length of the CDR3 is 17 residues. The CDR3 reads CASSLTGGYGLANVLTF. The CDR3 DNA reads TGTGCCAGCAGCTTGACAGGGGGCTATGGCTTGGCCAACGTCCTGACTTTC.

CDR3 DNA: TGCGCCAGCAGCCAAGCAACCGGGACAGGGGGCTTAAATGAGCAGTTCTTC. This sequence encodes CASSQATGTGGLNEQFF. The V and J genes are TRBV4-1 and TRBJ2-1; 12 bases map to TRBD1. With V trimmed by 1 base and J by 7 bases, 8 bases remained unmatched. The CDR3 has 17 amino acids. The germline V gene encodes CDR1 MGHRA and CDR2 YSYEKL.

The chain uses TRBV30 and TRBJ1-3; D unresolved. This CDR3 region has 18 residues. V shed 4 bases and J shed 4 bases, with 26 bases lying between them. The germline V gene encodes CDR1 GTSNPN and CDR2 SVGIG (reference sequence). CDR3 sequence (DNA): TGTGCCTGGACTATATCCATTCCGGGTAACGGCAAGGGAAACACCATATATTTT. Amino acid sequence: CAWTISIPGNGKGNTIYF.